This entry concerns a single T cell receptor beta chain. As yet, its antigen is unknown. This sample was taken from a study of T cell responses to AZD1222 COVID-19 vaccine. Germline values: CDR1 SGHRS, CDR2 YFSETQ. Trimming removed 0 bases from V and 1 base from J, with 24 bases in between. This CDR3 has 20 residues. Study-wide results and limits: Sampling that yielded the repertoires occurred only after the peak T cell response.

Profiled with immunoSEQ multiplex PCR; TCRdb holds only in-frame clones, not every one. The table lists about 140,000 clones, nearly 90% of them singletons. This chain links TRBV5-1 with TRBJ2-3, with D perhaps assigned TRBD1 or TRBD2 (5 bases each). This TCR was recovered from an adult who received the MenACWY meningococcal vaccine as a control. The sequences come from peripheral blood, collected 28 days after the second dose of the MenACWY control vaccine. The CDR3 reads CASSLVVGTRSLSGTDTQYF. CDR3 DNA: TGCGCCAGCAGCTTGGTGGTGGGGACCCGGTCCCTCTCCGGCACAGATACGCAGTATTTT.